Included here is one T cell receptor (beta chain) sequence, with context. This entry comes from a study of beta chain features in type 1 diabetes. What was sequenced were expressed TCRB transcripts, since all of the isolated RNA had been reverse transcribed. The assay was immunoSEQ multiplex PCR, and TCRdb's table has in-frame clones only and misses some. The sample has hundreds of thousands of clones; 8% are singletons. Sequencing was performed on central memory CD4+ T cells from blood. This TCR derives from a woman between 18 and 29 years old in good health.

The CDR3 protein is CASSLGRLAKNIQYF. Here the CDR3 DNA reads TGTGCCAGCAGCTTAGGCCGTCTAGCCAAAAACATTCAGTACTTC. The V and J genes are TRBV7-6 and TRBJ2-4, with D hard to call. V was shortened by 1 base and J by 0 bases, with 7 bases between the two germline ends. The CDR3 contains 15 residues. The germline V gene has CDR1 SGHVS and CDR2 FNYEAQ.